This TCR beta chain is from a study of early stage breast cancer tumors. Overall study findings and caveats: Blood repertoires resembled normal breast more than tumor. Functional markers like CD4, CD8 and FOXP3 were missed in bulk sequencing.

With 7 bases removed from V and 0 bases from J, the gap between germline ends came to 15 bases. From germline, CDR1 is MNHNY and CDR2 SVGAGI (reference sequence). The CDR3 loop spans 15 amino acids. Comments on this clone: Its target is not known.

Clones were sequenced by immunoSEQ multiplex PCR, and TCRdb holds only the in-frame ones, with some missing. Among about 31,000 clones listed, 74% were seen once. The sequencing input was blood. The chain combines TRBV6-6 with TRBJ1-1, with D tentatively TRBD1 (6 bases). The receptor comes from a person in their 40s with breast cancer. The DNA of the CDR3 is TGTGCCAGCAATTCTCGAAGGGGGATGAACACTGAAGCTTTCTTT. Protein sequence: CASNSRRGMNTEAFF.